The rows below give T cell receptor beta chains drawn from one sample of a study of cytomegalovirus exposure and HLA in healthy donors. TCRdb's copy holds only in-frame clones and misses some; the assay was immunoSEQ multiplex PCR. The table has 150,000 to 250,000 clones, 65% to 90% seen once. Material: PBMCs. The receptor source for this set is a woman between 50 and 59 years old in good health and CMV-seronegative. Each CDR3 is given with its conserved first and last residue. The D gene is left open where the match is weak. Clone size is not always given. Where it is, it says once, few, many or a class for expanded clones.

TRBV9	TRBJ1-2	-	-	CASSAQGGINYGYTF	TGTGCCAGCAGCGCACAGGGAGGGATTAACTATGGCTACACCTTC
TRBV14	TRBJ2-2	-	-	CASSQDRSNTGELFF	TGTGCCAGCAGCCAAGACCGCAGTAACACCGGGGAGCTGTTTTTT
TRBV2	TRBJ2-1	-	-	CASSFDNEQFF	TGTGCCAGCAGTTTCGACAATGAGCAGTTCTTC
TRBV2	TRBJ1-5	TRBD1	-	CASRTRGQGIGSNQPQHF	TGTGCCAGCAGAACCAGGGGACAGGGAATTGGGAGCAATCAGCCCCAGCATTTT
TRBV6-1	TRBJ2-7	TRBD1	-	CASRRVGTGSNEQYF	TGTGCCAGCAGGCGGGTAGGGACAGGCTCCAACGAGCAGTACTTC
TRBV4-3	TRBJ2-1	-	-	CASSQETGFGLAEQFF	TGCGCCAGCAGCCAAGAGACGGGCTTCGGGCTAGCGGAGCAGTTCTTC
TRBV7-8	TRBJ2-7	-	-	CASSFNSMLAYEQYF	TGTGCCAGCAGCTTTAACTCCATGCTAGCCTACGAGCAGTACTTC
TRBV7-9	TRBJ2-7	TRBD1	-	CASSPSGTGGEQYF	TGTGCCAGCAGCCCCAGTGGGACAGGCGGCGAGCAGTACTTC
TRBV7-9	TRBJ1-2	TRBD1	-	CASSFYLGGAGYGYTF	TGTGCCAGCAGCTTTTATCTAGGGGGCGCGGGTTATGGCTACACCTTC
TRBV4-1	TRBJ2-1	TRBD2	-	CASSQEPHAGGNYNEQFF	TGCGCCAGCAGCCAAGAGCCCCATGCGGGAGGGAATTACAATGAGCAGTTCTTC
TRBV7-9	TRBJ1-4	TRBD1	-	CASSFRNRGQTNEKLFF	TGTGCCAGCAGCTTCCGAAACAGGGGGCAAACTAATGAAAAACTGTTTTTT
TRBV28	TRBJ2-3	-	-	CASNVAGGTDTQYF	TGTGCCAGCAATGTCGCAGGGGGCACAGATACGCAGTATTTT
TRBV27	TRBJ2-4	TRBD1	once	CASSLHFDRVESIQYF	TGTGCCAGCAGTCTCCACTTCGACAGGGTAGAAAGCATTCAGTACTTC
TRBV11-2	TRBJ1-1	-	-	CASSLDNIVPGNTEAFF	TGTGCCAGCAGCTTAGATAATATAGTCCCGGGGAACACTGAAGCTTTCTTT
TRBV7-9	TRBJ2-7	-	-	CASSFPGQSSYEQYF	TGTGCCAGCAGTTTTCCGGGACAAAGCTCCTACGAGCAGTACTTC
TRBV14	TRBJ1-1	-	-	CASSQGPGFRNTEAFF	TGTGCCAGCAGCCAAGGACCGGGGTTTAGGAACACTGAAGCTTTCTTT
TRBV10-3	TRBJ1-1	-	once	CAISTGYETEAFF	TGTGCCATCAGTACAGGTTACGAGACTGAAGCCTTCTTT
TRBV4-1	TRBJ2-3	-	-	CASSQPEVGASIQYF	TGCGCCAGCAGCCAGCCCGAGGTAGGAGCTTCCATTCAGTATTTT
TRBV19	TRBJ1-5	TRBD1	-	CASSMGRGTGTQPQHF	TGTGCCAGTAGTATGGGGAGGGGGACAGGAACTCAGCCCCAGCATTTT
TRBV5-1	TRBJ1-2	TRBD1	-	CASSPDRDLPMCGYTF	TGCGCCAGCAGCCCGGACAGGGATCTCCCTATGTGTGGTTACACCTTC
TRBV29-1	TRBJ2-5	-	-	CSVRPGVAKETQYF	TGCAGCGTTCGGCCGGGGGTAGCGAAAGAGACCCAGTACTTC
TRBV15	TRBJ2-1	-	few	CATSRVDYLNEQFF	TGTGCCACCAGCAGAGTGGACTACTTGAATGAGCAGTTCTTC
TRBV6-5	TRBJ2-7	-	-	CASSPGTETYEQYF	TGTGCCAGCAGTCCCGGGACTGAAACCTACGAGCAGTACTTC